The next 8 T cell receptor beta chains were all read from a single sample in a study of memory CD4+ T cells and cytomegalovirus serostatus. Single viable CD3+CD4+CD8-CD45RO+ cells were sorted as the memory CD4+ T cells. Profiled with immunoSEQ multiplex PCR; TCRdb holds only in-frame clones, not every one. The table has some 30,000 clones, roughly 80% seen once. The sequenced sample was memory CD4+ T cells from blood. The source is an adult in good health and CMV-seronegative. Some clones in this sample may be carry-over from other donors' samples.

This clone was counted once. The chain employs TRBV19 and TRBJ1-2; TRBD1 aligns across 7 bases. The trim removed 3 bases at V and 7 bases at J, leaving 14 bases unmatched. The CDR3 runs to 16 residues. The germline gives CDR1 LNHDA, CDR2 SQIVND (reference sequence). In DNA, the CDR3 is TGTGCCAGTAGTATTCAAATCGCAGGGGGTATCGGTGGCTACACCTTC. It encodes CASSIQIAGGIGGYTF.

Only one count was recorded for this clone. This chain joins TRBV6-1 and TRBJ1-2; 11 bases agree with TRBD1. There are 14 residues in the CDR3. V shed 5 bases and J 4 bases; nucleotides not matched to a gene: 3. Germline CDR1 reads MNHNS; CDR2 reads SASEGT. CDR3 sequence reads: CASSSGTGGYGYTF. CDR3 nucleotides: TGTGCCAGCAGTTCCGGGACAGGGGGCTATGGCTACACCTTC.

The sample holds one count of this clone. The chain couples TRBV4-2 to TRBJ2-3; no definite D call. The V end was cut by 4 bases, the J end by 1 base, with 6 bases between. Germline CDR1 and CDR2: LGHNA and YNFKEQ. CDR3 length equals 13 residues. The CDR3 reads CASSRTGTDTQYF. As DNA, the CDR3 is TGTGCCAGCAGCCGTACGGGCACAGATACGCAGTATTTT.

The chain combines TRBV18 with TRBJ1-2, with TRBD1 matching 9 bases. CDR1 KGHSH and CDR2 LQKENI come from the germline V gene. Trimming took 4 bases from V and 8 from J; bases not matched to a gene: 20. This CDR3 is 18 amino acids long. CDR3 sequence (DNA): TGTGCCAGCTCACGTAGTGGTTTCCAGGGACAGGGCCTTTCCGGCTACACCTTC. Translating gives CASSRSGFQGQGLSGYTF.

This clone came up a few times. V usage is TRBV18 and J usage is TRBJ1-2; D not resolved. CDR1 KGHSH and CDR2 LQKENI come from the germline V gene. The length of the CDR3 is 13 residues. Trimming shortened V by 8 bases and J by 2 bases, and 12 bases separated the two germline ends. DNA of the CDR3: TGTGCCAGCGGACTCTCTGGGAACTATGGCTACACCTTC. This gives the protein CASGLSGNYGYTF.

The genes are TRBV11-3 and TRBJ1-2; 9 nucleotides agree with TRBD1. The CDR3 has 15 residues. The V gene end was trimmed by 7 bases and the J gene end by 8 bases; junction bases not matched to a gene: 14. Germline assignment: CDR1 SGHNT and CDR2 YENEEA. The CDR3 coding sequence is TGTGCCAGCACCCAAGCCCCTAACAGGGGGCGAGGCTACACCTTC. Encoded protein: CASTQAPNRGRGYTF.

This rearrangement joins TRBV5-1 to TRBJ2-3, with TRBD2 matching over 7 bases. CDR1 is SGHRS, CDR2 YFSETQ, per germline. The CDR3 is made up of 16 amino acids. Trimming took 0 bases from V and 0 from J; bases not matched to a gene: 4. The CDR3 bases are TGCGCCAGCAGCTTGGTGAGCGGGGCTAGCACAGATACGCAGTATTTT. Its translation: CASSLVSGASTDTQYF.

V is TRBV6-1 and J is TRBJ1-1; 8 bases align to TRBD1. V lost 5 bases to trimming and J lost 4 bases; unmatched junction nucleotides: 3. The CDR3 is 13 residues long. Germline assignment: CDR1 MNHNS and CDR2 SASEGT. As DNA, the CDR3 is TGTGCCAGCAGTTTACAGGGGGTCACTGAAGCTTTCTTT. This encodes CASSLQGVTEAFF.